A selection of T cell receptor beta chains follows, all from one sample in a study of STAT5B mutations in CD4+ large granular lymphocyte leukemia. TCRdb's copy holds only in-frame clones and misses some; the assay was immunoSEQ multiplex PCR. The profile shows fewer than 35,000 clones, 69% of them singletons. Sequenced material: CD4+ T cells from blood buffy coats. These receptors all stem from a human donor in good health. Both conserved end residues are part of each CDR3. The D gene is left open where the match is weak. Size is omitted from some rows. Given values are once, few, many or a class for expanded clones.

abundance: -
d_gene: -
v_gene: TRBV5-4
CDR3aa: CASSLSLADTQYF

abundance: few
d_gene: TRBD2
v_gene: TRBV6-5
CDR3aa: CASSYSPGGQETQYF

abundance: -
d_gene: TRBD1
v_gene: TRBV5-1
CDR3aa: CASSLLGQGTSGYTF

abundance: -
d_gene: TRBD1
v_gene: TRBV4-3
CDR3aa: CASSQDQGRGLVKLFF

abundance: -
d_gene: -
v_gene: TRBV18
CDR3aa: CASSPPGRNYNSPLHF

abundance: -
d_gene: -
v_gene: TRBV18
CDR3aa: CASSPPGPNVLTF

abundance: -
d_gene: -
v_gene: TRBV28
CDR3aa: CASSLLSNTGELFF

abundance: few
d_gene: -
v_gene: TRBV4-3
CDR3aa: CASSQDPSSYNSPLHF

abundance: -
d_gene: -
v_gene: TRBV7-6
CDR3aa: CASRPDLNSNQPQHF

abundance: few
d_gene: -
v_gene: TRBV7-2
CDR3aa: CASSLGSAGALNEQFF

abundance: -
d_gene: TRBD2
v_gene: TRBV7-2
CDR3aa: CASSLTLAADYEQYF

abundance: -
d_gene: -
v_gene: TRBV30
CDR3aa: CAWRAGVGQATDTQYF

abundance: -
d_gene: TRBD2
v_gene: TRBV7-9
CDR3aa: CASSFGAGGLETQYF

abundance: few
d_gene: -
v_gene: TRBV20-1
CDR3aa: CSAEMKTEAFF

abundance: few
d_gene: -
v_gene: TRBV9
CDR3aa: CASSARQETYEQYF

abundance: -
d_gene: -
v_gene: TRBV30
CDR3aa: CAWSAGSTAFREGEQYF

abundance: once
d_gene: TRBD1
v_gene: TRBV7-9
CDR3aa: CASSIGGGRVRDEQYF

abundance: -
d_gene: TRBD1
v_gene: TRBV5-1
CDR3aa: CASSPNIGQGSYGYTF

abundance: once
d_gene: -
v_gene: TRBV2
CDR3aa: CASTRGQGNYGYTF

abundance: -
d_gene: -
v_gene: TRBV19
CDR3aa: CASSSVDRSGGYTF

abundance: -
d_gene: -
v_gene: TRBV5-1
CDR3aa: CASSLGQENTEAFF

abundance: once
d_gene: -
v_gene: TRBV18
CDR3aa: CASSPRDPRSGELFF

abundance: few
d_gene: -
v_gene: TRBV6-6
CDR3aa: CASSLRTDYGYTF

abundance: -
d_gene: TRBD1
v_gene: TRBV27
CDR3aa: CASSLSPGQGDEKLFF

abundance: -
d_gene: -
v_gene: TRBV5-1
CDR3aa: CASSFLPRLGRLGPVSTDTQYF

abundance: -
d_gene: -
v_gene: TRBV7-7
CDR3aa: CASSLAPGGTGANVLTF

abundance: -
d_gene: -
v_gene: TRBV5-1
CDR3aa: CASSLGTSSSTDTQYF

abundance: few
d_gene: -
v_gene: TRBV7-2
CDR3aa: CASSAYRPQETQYF

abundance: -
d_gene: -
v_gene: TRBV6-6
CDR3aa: CASSYLLDARTHF

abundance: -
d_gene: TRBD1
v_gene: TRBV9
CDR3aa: CASSGFGTAQGTQYF

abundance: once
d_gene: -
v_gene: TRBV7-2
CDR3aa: CASSPRGLRYGYTF

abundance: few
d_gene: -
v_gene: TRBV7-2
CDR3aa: CASSTGYEQYF